The clone carrying this TCR beta chain was observed once. The entry originates in a study of shared clonotypes between healthy human individuals. Libraries were prepared by immunoSEQ multiplex PCR; TCRdb keeps only in-frame clonotypes and omits some of them. Among about 510,000 clones, about 95% were seen once, and the ten largest hold about 0.057%. The germline V gene encodes CDR1 SGHRS and CDR2 YFSETQ. V lost 4 bases and J lost 8, with 15 bases in between. This CDR3 spans 13 amino acids. Sequenced: naive CD4+ T cells sorted from blood. Subset reported: CD45RA+ positively selected. The receptor was derived from a woman aged 25 to 45 in good health. This chain uses TRBV5-1 with TRBJ1-2; D unresolved. This chain's CDR3 is CASSGEARGGYTF. DNA for the CDR3: TGCGCCAGCAGCGGAGAAGCCCGCGGGGGCTACACCTTC. Looking up the rest from reference TRBV5-1 and TRBJ1-2 gives the full variable domain: KAGVTQTPRYLIKTRGQQVTLSCSPISGHRSVSWYQQTPGQGLQFLFEYFSETQRNKGNFPGRFSGRQFSNSRSEMNVSTLELGDSALYLCASSGEARGGYTFGSGTRLTVV.